The source of this T cell receptor beta chain is a study of CD8 T cells in ankylosing spondylitis. TCRdb analysed the 5' RACE reads with MiXCR anew, one entry per CDR3 protein. The profile shows 6,000 to 8,500 distinct CDR3 sequences, over 7.5% of them singletons. Whole-study findings and limits: It appeared that ankylosing spondylitis blood was characterized by a TCR beta motif of roughly 8 highly homologous variants.

This clonotype is categorized as medium-sized (0.01 to 0.1%). Its antigen is as yet unknown. The sequenced sample consisted of blood, either unsorted or a sorted T cell fraction (not recorded which). The clonotype originates from a male donor with ankylosing spondylitis or in good health (not recorded which).

CDR3 sequence: CASSVWGDQPQHF. The CDR3 DNA is TGTGCCAGCAGCGTATGGGGTGATCAGCCCCAGCATTTT. The chain is built from TRBV9 and TRBJ1-5, with D unclear. CDR3 length: 13 residues. From germline, CDR1 is SGDLS and CDR2 YYNGEE. The V and J ends lost 1 base and 5 bases respectively, with 7 bases between them.